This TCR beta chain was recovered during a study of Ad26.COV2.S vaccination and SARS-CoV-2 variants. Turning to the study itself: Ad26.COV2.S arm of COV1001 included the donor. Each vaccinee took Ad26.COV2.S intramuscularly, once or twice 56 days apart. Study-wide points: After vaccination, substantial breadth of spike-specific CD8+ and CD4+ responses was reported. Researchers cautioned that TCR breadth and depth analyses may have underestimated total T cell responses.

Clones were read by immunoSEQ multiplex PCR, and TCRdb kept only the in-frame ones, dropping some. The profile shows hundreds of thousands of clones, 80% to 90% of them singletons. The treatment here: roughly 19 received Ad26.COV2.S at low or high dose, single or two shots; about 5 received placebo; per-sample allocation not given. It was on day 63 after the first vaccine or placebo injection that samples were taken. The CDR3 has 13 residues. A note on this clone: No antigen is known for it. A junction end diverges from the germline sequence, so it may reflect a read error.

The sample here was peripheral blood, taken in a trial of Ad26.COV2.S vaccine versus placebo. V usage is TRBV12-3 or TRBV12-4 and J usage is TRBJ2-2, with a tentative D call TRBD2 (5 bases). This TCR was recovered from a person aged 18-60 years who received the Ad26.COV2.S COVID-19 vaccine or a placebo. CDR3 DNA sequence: TGTGCCAGCAGTATAGCGTACACCGGGGAGCTGTTTTTT. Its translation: CASSIAYTGELFF.